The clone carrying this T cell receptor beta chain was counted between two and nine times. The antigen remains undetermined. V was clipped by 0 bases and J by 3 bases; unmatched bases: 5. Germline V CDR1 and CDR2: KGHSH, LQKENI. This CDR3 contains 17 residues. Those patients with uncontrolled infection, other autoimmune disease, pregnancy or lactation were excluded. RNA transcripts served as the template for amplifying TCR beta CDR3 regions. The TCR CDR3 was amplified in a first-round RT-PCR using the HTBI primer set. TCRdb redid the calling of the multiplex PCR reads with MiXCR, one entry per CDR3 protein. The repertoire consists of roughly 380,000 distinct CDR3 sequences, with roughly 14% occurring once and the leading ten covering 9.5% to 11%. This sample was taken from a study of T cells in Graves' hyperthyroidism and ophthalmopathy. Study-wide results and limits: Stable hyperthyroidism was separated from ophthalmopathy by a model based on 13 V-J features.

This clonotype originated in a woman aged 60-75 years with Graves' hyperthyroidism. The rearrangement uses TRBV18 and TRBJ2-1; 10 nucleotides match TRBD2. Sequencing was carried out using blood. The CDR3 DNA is TGTGCCAGCTCACCACCGGGTGGACTAGCGGACTACAATGAGCAGTTCTTC. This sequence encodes CASSPPGGLADYNEQFF.